Listed below are T cell receptor beta chains from one sample, sequenced in a study of blood T cell repertoires in COVID-19. The data were produced by immunoSEQ multiplex PCR, yet TCRdb's version contains in-frame clones alone and is incomplete. This table has about 92,000 clones, around 88% appearing once. Specimen: peripheral blood. The source of these receptors is an older woman with COVID-19, enrolled during active disease. The CDR3 runs from the conserved cysteine through the conserved F or W. D genes are given only for firm matches. Size tells how often a clone was seen (once, few, many) or the class of an expanded clone, and some rows leave it out.

DNA: TGTGCCAGCAGTGAAGGTGTACAGATTGAAAAACTGTTTTTT; CDR3: CASSEGVQIEKLFF; J: TRBJ1-4; D: .; size: .; V: TRBV6-1
DNA: TGTGCCAGCAGTGAACAGGATCCGGCTAATGAAAAACTGTTTTTT; CDR3: CASSEQDPANEKLFF; J: TRBJ1-4; D: .; size: .; V: TRBV6-4
DNA: TGTGCCAGTAGTATGCCGGGGTTTAATGAAAAACTGTTTTTT; CDR3: CASSMPGFNEKLFF; J: TRBJ1-4; D: .; size: .; V: TRBV19
DNA: TGTGCCAGCAGCCAAGGTTGGGGGACAGGGTTTCAGCCCCAGCATTTT; CDR3: CASSQGWGTGFQPQHF; J: TRBJ1-5; D: TRBD1; size: .; V: TRBV3-1/TRBV3-2
DNA: TGTGCCTGGAGTGTATACAGGGAGGCTTTCTTT; CDR3: CAWSVYREAFF; J: TRBJ1-1; D: .; size: .; V: TRBV30
DNA: TGTGCCAGCAGCCCCCCCGGTAGCCCTGGAAACACCATATATTTT; CDR3: CASSPPGSPGNTIYF; J: TRBJ1-3; D: .; size: .; V: TRBV9
DNA: TGTGCCAGCAGCTCGTATTACGAGCAGTACTTC; CDR3: CASSSYYEQYF; J: TRBJ2-7; D: .; size: .; V: TRBV7-8
DNA: TGTGCCAGCAGTTTACTACAGAGCTTTGGCTACACCTTC; CDR3: CASSLLQSFGYTF; J: TRBJ1-2; D: .; size: once; V: TRBV28
DNA: TGTGCCAGCAGCGTAAACCCACAAAACATTGCTCGCTCTGGAAACACCATATATTTT; CDR3: CASSVNPQNIARSGNTIYF; J: TRBJ1-3; D: .; size: .; V: TRBV9
DNA: TGTGCCAGCAGCATGGGAGGGACTGCGAGGGGAGAGACCCAGTACTTC; CDR3: CASSMGGTARGETQYF; J: TRBJ2-5; D: TRBD2; size: .; V: TRBV5-4
DNA: TGCGCCAGCAGCAGCGGGGGCGCCGGGGCTTTCTTT; CDR3: CASSSGGAGAFF; J: TRBJ1-1; D: .; size: .; V: TRBV5-1
DNA: TGTGCTAGTGGTTTGTCGAGAAGCCAAGAGACCCAGTACTTC; CDR3: CASGLSRSQETQYF; J: TRBJ2-5; D: .; size: few; V: TRBV12-5
DNA: TGCGCCAGCAGCCAAGATCCGGGAAGGATGACAGATACGCAGTATTTT; CDR3: CASSQDPGRMTDTQYF; J: TRBJ2-3; D: .; size: .; V: TRBV4-1
DNA: TGTGCCAGCAGTTACGGGACAGGGGGTTTCGGCTACACCTTC; CDR3: CASSYGTGGFGYTF; J: TRBJ1-2; D: TRBD1; size: .; V: TRBV6-2/TRBV6-3
DNA: TGTGCCAGCAGCTTAGGGAGGCAATTCACAGATACGCAGTATTTT; CDR3: CASSLGRQFTDTQYF; J: TRBJ2-3; D: .; size: .; V: TRBV7-2
DNA: TGTGCCAGCAGTCCCGACACAAATACGCAGTATTTT; CDR3: CASSPDTNTQYF; J: TRBJ2-3; D: .; size: .; V: TRBV2
DNA: TGTGCCAGTAGTCCCGGCGGTTGGGTCCCAGAGACCCAGTACTTC; CDR3: CASSPGGWVPETQYF; J: TRBJ2-5; D: .; size: once; V: TRBV19
DNA: TGTGCCAGCAGTTTATGGGGACTAGCGGGGGGGATAGATACGCAGTATTTT; CDR3: CASSLWGLAGGIDTQYF; J: TRBJ2-3; D: TRBD2; size: .; V: TRBV27
DNA: TGTGCCAGCAGCTTGCAGGGTGGAGTGAACACTGAAGCTTTCTTT; CDR3: CASSLQGGVNTEAFF; J: TRBJ1-1; D: .; size: once; V: TRBV9
DNA: TGCGCTGTCAGGACAGGGCATTACTACGAGCAGTACTTC; CDR3: CAVRTGHYYEQYF; J: TRBJ2-7; D: TRBD1; size: .; V: TRBV23-1
DNA: TGTGCCAGCAGCTTAGACAGGGACAGAGCCTACAATGAGCAGTTCTTC; CDR3: CASSLDRDRAYNEQFF; J: TRBJ2-1; D: TRBD1; size: .; V: TRBV7-8
DNA: TGTGCCATCAGTGACAATTCACGACAAACCAACAATGAGCAGTTCTTC; CDR3: CAISDNSRQTNNEQFF; J: TRBJ2-1; D: .; size: .; V: TRBV10-3
DNA: TGCGCCAGCAGCCTACGGACGGGGATAACCTACGAGCAGTACTTC; CDR3: CASSLRTGITYEQYF; J: TRBJ2-7; D: .; size: once; V: TRBV4-1
DNA: TGTGCCAGCAGTTACACAGGGGGCTGGAACACTGAAGCTTTCTTT; CDR3: CASSYTGGWNTEAFF; J: TRBJ1-1; D: TRBD1; size: .; V: TRBV27
DNA: TGTGCCACCGGACAGGCAGATCAGCCCCAGCATTTT; CDR3: CATGQADQPQHF; J: TRBJ1-5; D: TRBD1; size: .; V: TRBV10-3
DNA: TGTGCCAGCAAGACCGGCTCGGGACTAGCCGCCTACGAGCAGTACTTC; CDR3: CASKTGSGLAAYEQYF; J: TRBJ2-7; D: TRBD2; size: .; V: TRBV5-5
DNA: TGTGCCTGGAGTGTACTGAGCAGGGTCAACGCGAATGAGCAGTTCTTC; CDR3: CAWSVLSRVNANEQFF; J: TRBJ2-1; D: .; size: .; V: TRBV30
DNA: TGTGCCAGCAGCCAAGCGCGGAGTACGGGCTACACCTTC; CDR3: CASSQARSTGYTF; J: TRBJ1-2; D: .; size: .; V: TRBV3-1/TRBV3-2
DNA: TGTGCCAGCAGCGGACAGGTGGCCTACGAGCAGTACTTC; CDR3: CASSGQVAYEQYF; J: TRBJ2-7; D: TRBD1; size: .; V: TRBV2
DNA: TGTGCCAGCAGCCCACAGGGCCTTAACTATGGCTACACCTTC; CDR3: CASSPQGLNYGYTF; J: TRBJ1-2; D: .; size: .; V: TRBV2
DNA: TGCAGTGCTAGTCTGTATAGCAATCAGCCCCAGCATTTT; CDR3: CSASLYSNQPQHF; J: TRBJ1-5; D: .; size: once; V: TRBV20-1
DNA: TGTGCCAGCAGTTACCGTGCGGACAGGGGACGGTATGGCTACACCTTC; CDR3: CASSYRADRGRYGYTF; J: TRBJ1-2; D: TRBD1; size: .; V: TRBV6-6
DNA: TGTGCCAGCAGCCATGATTTAAGCGTGTACGAGCAGTACTTC; CDR3: CASSHDLSVYEQYF; J: TRBJ2-7; D: .; size: few; V: TRBV5-6
DNA: TGTGCCAGCAGCCTCGACAGGGGAAAAGGGGGCTACACCTTC; CDR3: CASSLDRGKGGYTF; J: TRBJ1-2; D: TRBD1; size: .; V: TRBV7-2
DNA: TGTGCCAGCAGCTCCCCCGCAGGGATTTATGGCTACACCTTC; CDR3: CASSSPAGIYGYTF; J: TRBJ1-2; D: .; size: .; V: TRBV7-9
DNA: TGCAGCGTGCTTGGGTGGAGCTATGGCTACACCTTC; CDR3: CSVLGWSYGYTF; J: TRBJ1-2; D: .; size: few; V: TRBV29-1
DNA: TGCGCCAGCAGCTTCGACAGGGGAAACACCGGGGAGCTGTTTTTT; CDR3: CASSFDRGNTGELFF; J: TRBJ2-2; D: TRBD1; size: .; V: TRBV5-1